The rows below give T cell receptor beta chains drawn from one sample of a study of blood T cell repertoires in COVID-19. Here immunoSEQ multiplex PCR was the method, and the copy in TCRdb shows in-frame clones only, minus some. The data contain 150,000 to 200,000 clones, approximately 91% of them seen just once; the ten biggest clones take up 0.5% to 0.55%. Sequenced sample: peripheral blood. These receptors came from a man over 45 with acute or convalescent COVID-19. CDR3s include the opening cysteine and the closing phenylalanine or tryptophan. D genes are given only for firm matches. The size of a clone is reported for some rows only, either as once, few or many, or as a class for expanded clones.

clone_size: -; v_call: TRBV19; j_call: TRBJ1-1; d_call: TRBD1; cdr3_nt: TGTGCCAGTAGTCAAACAGGGGATCGCACTGAAGCTTTCTTT; cdr3_aa: CASSQTGDRTEAFF
clone_size: -; v_call: TRBV6-2/TRBV6-3; j_call: TRBJ2-5; d_call: -; cdr3_nt: TGTGCCAGCAGTTCAACCGGGACACAAGAGACCCAGTACTTC; cdr3_aa: CASSSTGTQETQYF
clone_size: -; v_call: TRBV14; j_call: TRBJ2-1; d_call: TRBD2; cdr3_nt: TGTGCCAGCAGCGGGCTAGCGGGAGGACTCAATGAGCAGTTCTTC; cdr3_aa: CASSGLAGGLNEQFF
clone_size: -; v_call: TRBV9; j_call: TRBJ1-4; d_call: TRBD1; cdr3_nt: TGTGCCAGCAGCGGATTCGGGACAGGGGAGGAAAAACTGTTTTTT; cdr3_aa: CASSGFGTGEEKLFF
clone_size: -; v_call: TRBV12-5; j_call: TRBJ1-2; d_call: -; cdr3_nt: TGTGCTAGTGGTTTCTCGGGCTATGGCTACACCTTC; cdr3_aa: CASGFSGYGYTF
clone_size: -; v_call: TRBV11-2; j_call: TRBJ1-6; d_call: -; cdr3_nt: TGTGCCAGCAGCCTTAACACCGACTCCTATAATTCACCCCTCCACTTT; cdr3_aa: CASSLNTDSYNSPLHF
clone_size: -; v_call: TRBV4-2; j_call: TRBJ1-6; d_call: -; cdr3_nt: TGTGCCAGCAGCCCGGGACAACGGACCTATAATTCACCCCTCCACTTT; cdr3_aa: CASSPGQRTYNSPLHF
clone_size: -; v_call: TRBV19; j_call: TRBJ1-5; d_call: -; cdr3_nt: TGTGCCAGTAGTGTTGGGACATCTGTTGATCAGCCCCAGCATTTT; cdr3_aa: CASSVGTSVDQPQHF
clone_size: many; v_call: TRBV12-3/TRBV12-4; j_call: TRBJ1-1; d_call: -; cdr3_nt: TGTGCCAGCAGTCTCGGACATTCGTTGTTAGCTTTCTTT; cdr3_aa: CASSLGHSLLAFF
clone_size: -; v_call: TRBV2; j_call: TRBJ2-2; d_call: TRBD1; cdr3_nt: TGTGCCAGCAGTGGTGACAGGGGCCCCGGGGAGCTGTTTTTT; cdr3_aa: CASSGDRGPGELFF
clone_size: -; v_call: TRBV15; j_call: TRBJ2-4; d_call: TRBD2; cdr3_nt: TGTGCCACCAGCAGAGCAGGAGGGACTAGCACCATCGGGGACATTCAGTACTTC; cdr3_aa: CATSRAGGTSTIGDIQYF
clone_size: -; v_call: TRBV5-6; j_call: TRBJ2-3; d_call: -; cdr3_nt: TGTGCCAGCAGCTTGCCAGATCAGGATCGGAATACGCAGTATTTT; cdr3_aa: CASSLPDQDRNTQYF
clone_size: -; v_call: TRBV7-2; j_call: TRBJ1-2; d_call: TRBD1; cdr3_nt: TGTGCCAGCAGCTTAGGGACAGGGTACGGCTACACCTTC; cdr3_aa: CASSLGTGYGYTF
clone_size: -; v_call: TRBV7-9; j_call: TRBJ1-5; d_call: -; cdr3_nt: TGTGCCAGCAGCTTAGGACAGGCGATCAATCAGCCCCAGCATTTT; cdr3_aa: CASSLGQAINQPQHF
clone_size: -; v_call: TRBV19; j_call: TRBJ1-2; d_call: TRBD1; cdr3_nt: TGTGCCAGTATCCGGACAGGGGGCGCCTATGGCTACACCTTC; cdr3_aa: CASIRTGGAYGYTF
clone_size: -; v_call: TRBV7-3; j_call: TRBJ2-2; d_call: -; cdr3_nt: TGTGCCAGCCGCCGGGACGCGGGGGGGGAGCTGTTTTTT; cdr3_aa: CASRRDAGGELFF
clone_size: once; v_call: TRBV29-1; j_call: TRBJ2-3; d_call: -; cdr3_nt: TGCAGCGTCGAACCCAGGGGTTTGAGCACAGATACGCAGTATTTT; cdr3_aa: CSVEPRGLSTDTQYF
clone_size: -; v_call: TRBV5-4; j_call: TRBJ1-1; d_call: TRBD1; cdr3_nt: TGTGCCAGCAGCTGGACAGGGAGTCACACTGAAGCTTTCTTT; cdr3_aa: CASSWTGSHTEAFF
clone_size: -; v_call: TRBV19; j_call: TRBJ2-1; d_call: TRBD2; cdr3_nt: TGTGCCAGTAGTATGACTAGCGGCTACAATGAGCAGTTCTTC; cdr3_aa: CASSMTSGYNEQFF
clone_size: -; v_call: TRBV14; j_call: TRBJ2-3; d_call: -; cdr3_nt: TGTGCCAGCAGCCAAGTTGCGGGGGCCGGAGATACGCAGTATTTT; cdr3_aa: CASSQVAGAGDTQYF
clone_size: once; v_call: TRBV7-9; j_call: TRBJ2-2; d_call: TRBD1; cdr3_nt: TGTGCCAGCAGCGAACCGGGACAGATCACCGGGGAGCTGTTTTTT; cdr3_aa: CASSEPGQITGELFF
clone_size: once; v_call: TRBV7-2; j_call: TRBJ2-1; d_call: TRBD2; cdr3_nt: TGTGCCAGCAGCTCTAGCGGGAGCTACAATGAGCAGTTCTTC; cdr3_aa: CASSSSGSYNEQFF
clone_size: -; v_call: TRBV6-5; j_call: TRBJ2-2; d_call: TRBD1; cdr3_nt: TGTGCCAGCGACAGGGCTAACACCGGGGAGCTGTTTTTT; cdr3_aa: CASDRANTGELFF
clone_size: -; v_call: TRBV7-9; j_call: TRBJ2-4; d_call: TRBD2; cdr3_nt: TGTGCCAGCAGCTTAGACCCTGCGGGAGCAGCCAAAAACATTCAGTACTTC; cdr3_aa: CASSLDPAGAAKNIQYF
clone_size: -; v_call: TRBV28; j_call: TRBJ1-1; d_call: -; cdr3_nt: TGTGCCAGCAGTTTTTGGAGGGGCGCAATCCCTGAAGCTTTCTTT; cdr3_aa: CASSFWRGAIPEAFF
clone_size: -; v_call: TRBV27; j_call: TRBJ1-1; d_call: -; cdr3_nt: TGTGCCAGCAGTTCAACCATATCAGGGAACACTGAAGCTTTCTTT; cdr3_aa: CASSSTISGNTEAFF
clone_size: -; v_call: TRBV27; j_call: TRBJ2-7; d_call: TRBD2; cdr3_nt: TGTGCCAGCAGATTTAGCGGGACGCCCTACGAGCAGTACTTC; cdr3_aa: CASRFSGTPYEQYF
clone_size: -; v_call: TRBV15; j_call: TRBJ1-6; d_call: -; cdr3_nt: TGTGCCACCAGCACGGGACACAGCTCCTATAATTCACCCCTCCACTTT; cdr3_aa: CATSTGHSSYNSPLHF
clone_size: -; v_call: TRBV4-1; j_call: TRBJ1-2; d_call: -; cdr3_nt: TGCGCCAGCAGCCAAGGGCTACAGACCTCTAACTATGGCTACACCTTC; cdr3_aa: CASSQGLQTSNYGYTF
clone_size: -; v_call: TRBV11-1; j_call: TRBJ2-7; d_call: TRBD1; cdr3_nt: TGTGCCAGCAGCTCTTCACACAGGGGTATCTACGAGCAGTACTTC; cdr3_aa: CASSSSHRGIYEQYF
clone_size: -; v_call: TRBV18; j_call: TRBJ2-1; d_call: -; cdr3_nt: TGTGCCAGCTCATCCCGGGAGTCCAATGAGCAGTTCTTC; cdr3_aa: CASSSRESNEQFF
clone_size: -; v_call: TRBV27; j_call: TRBJ1-6; d_call: -; cdr3_nt: TGTGCCAGCAGTCTCCAGGGCTTCAGGAGCTCCTATAATTCACCCCTCCACTTT; cdr3_aa: CASSLQGFRSSYNSPLHF
clone_size: -; v_call: TRBV6-2/TRBV6-3; j_call: TRBJ1-1; d_call: -; cdr3_nt: TGTGCCAGCAGTTATTGGTGGGAGGGCACTGAAGCTTTCTTT; cdr3_aa: CASSYWWEGTEAFF
clone_size: -; v_call: TRBV25-1; j_call: TRBJ2-1; d_call: TRBD2; cdr3_nt: TGTGCCAGCAGTGATACTAGCGGGAGCTCCTACAATGAGCAGTTCTTC; cdr3_aa: CASSDTSGSSYNEQFF
clone_size: few; v_call: TRBV5-4; j_call: TRBJ2-2; d_call: -; cdr3_nt: TGTGCCAGCACCAAGGACAGCCCGAACACCGGGGAGCTGTTTTTT; cdr3_aa: CASTKDSPNTGELFF
clone_size: -; v_call: TRBV28; j_call: TRBJ1-2; d_call: -; cdr3_nt: TGTGCCAGCACCGACAGTGTCCTAGGCTATGGCTACACCTTC; cdr3_aa: CASTDSVLGYGYTF
clone_size: -; v_call: TRBV28; j_call: TRBJ1-5; d_call: -; cdr3_nt: TGTGCCAGTAACGGGGGAACGCCCCAGCATTTT; cdr3_aa: CASNGGTPQHF
clone_size: -; v_call: TRBV12-3/TRBV12-4; j_call: TRBJ2-1; d_call: -; cdr3_nt: TGTGCCAGCAGGCGGGATTACAATGAGCAGTTCTTC; cdr3_aa: CASRRDYNEQFF
clone_size: -; v_call: TRBV5-5; j_call: TRBJ1-4; d_call: -; cdr3_nt: TGTGCCAGCAGCTCACCAGGGGTAAAACTGTTTTTT; cdr3_aa: CASSSPGVKLFF
clone_size: -; v_call: TRBV4-2; j_call: TRBJ1-2; d_call: -; cdr3_nt: TGTGCCAGCAGCCAAGCAGCAGGGTTTGATTACTATGGCTACACCTTC; cdr3_aa: CASSQAAGFDYYGYTF
clone_size: -; v_call: TRBV27; j_call: TRBJ1-5; d_call: -; cdr3_nt: TGTGCCAGCAGTTTTACAGGGTTTCAGCCCCAGCATTTT; cdr3_aa: CASSFTGFQPQHF
clone_size: -; v_call: TRBV7-9; j_call: TRBJ1-5; d_call: -; cdr3_nt: TGTGCCAGCAGCTCTCCCGACAGACACCAGCATTTT; cdr3_aa: CASSSPDRHQHF
clone_size: -; v_call: TRBV2; j_call: TRBJ2-5; d_call: TRBD2; cdr3_nt: TGTGCCAGCAGTGCCGGACTAGCGGCCCAAGAGACCCAGTACTTC; cdr3_aa: CASSAGLAAQETQYF
clone_size: -; v_call: TRBV11-2; j_call: TRBJ1-4; d_call: -; cdr3_nt: TGTGCCAGCAGCCCCCAGGGTCCGGTCAATGAAAAACTGTTTTTT; cdr3_aa: CASSPQGPVNEKLFF
clone_size: -; v_call: TRBV18; j_call: TRBJ1-2; d_call: -; cdr3_nt: TGTGCCAGCTCACCCAATCCGGGGGGCGCAAGGGATGGCTACACCTTC; cdr3_aa: CASSPNPGGARDGYTF
clone_size: -; v_call: TRBV29-1; j_call: TRBJ1-1; d_call: -; cdr3_nt: TGCAGCGCCAAGGGAGCGAACACTGAAGCTTTCTTT; cdr3_aa: CSAKGANTEAFF
clone_size: -; v_call: TRBV19; j_call: TRBJ2-2; d_call: TRBD1; cdr3_nt: TGTGCCAGTAGTAGATTTCCCGACAGGGCCGGGGAGCTGTTTTTT; cdr3_aa: CASSRFPDRAGELFF
clone_size: -; v_call: TRBV28; j_call: TRBJ1-5; d_call: -; cdr3_nt: TGTGCCAGCAGTTCCTACAGGGCTCACAATCAGCCCCAGCATTTT; cdr3_aa: CASSSYRAHNQPQHF